Below, one TCR beta chain is given with its context. Each CDR3 protein is one row after TCRdb ran MiXCR on the 5' RACE reads. The profile covers 30,000 to 40,000 distinct CDR3 sequences, with about 25% appearing a single time and roughly 4% taken by the ten largest. Germline CDR1 and CDR2: DFQATT and SNEGSKA (reference sequence). V lost 6 bases and J lost 6; bases outside the gene matches: 14. The CDR3 spans 15 residues. The chain joins TRBV20-1 to TRBJ2-5; 9 bases fit TRBD2. The sequenced material came from naive CD4+ T cells sorted from a lymph node. Subset denoted: naive CD4+ T cells, CD4+CD45RA+CD25-. This sequence originates from a female donor with breast cancer. The CDR3 spells CSANREGSGRQTQYF. DNA for the CDR3: TGCAGTGCCAATAGGGAGGGTAGCGGGAGACAGACCCAGTACTTC.